The 2 T cell receptor beta chains given below trace back to one sample, sequenced in a study of blood T cell repertoires in COVID-19 (dated by TCRdb to 2018 to 2020). The receptor library was made with the immunoSEQ multiplex PCR assay. TCRdb's version of the immuneACCESS table is confined to in-frame rearrangements and falls short of the full clone set. An unresolved V gene accounts for under half of the shortfall where checked; the remainder is of unknown origin. The sample table contains approximately 200,000 clones; only one count was recorded for approximately 90% of them. About 2% of the sample rests with the top ten. Material: peripheral blood. Receptors originate from a man in his sixties or seventies with active or convalescent COVID-19.

The table lists this clone with a count of one. J is TRBJ1-2 and V is TRBV27; TRBD1 matches at 9 bases. The CDR3 runs 15 residues. Per germline, CDR1 MNHEY and CDR2 SMNVEV (reference sequence). The ends lost 2 bases at V and 3 bases at J; junction bases unmatched: 4. CDR3 in amino acids: CASSLGGQGHYGYTF. CDR3 bases: TGTGCCAGCAGTTTAGGGGGACAGGGACACTATGGCTACACCTTC.

The CDR3 DNA reads as TGTGCCAGCAGCCTCTCGCTAGCGGGAGGAGAAACAGATACGCAGTATTTT. Its translation: CASSLSLAGGETDTQYF. V usage is TRBV5-6 and J usage is TRBJ2-3; 11 bases are a match to TRBD2. The CDR3 consists of 17 residues. V lost 4 bases, J lost 3 bases, and 10 bases stayed unmatched. The germline CDR1 and CDR2 sequences are SGHDT and YYEEEE.